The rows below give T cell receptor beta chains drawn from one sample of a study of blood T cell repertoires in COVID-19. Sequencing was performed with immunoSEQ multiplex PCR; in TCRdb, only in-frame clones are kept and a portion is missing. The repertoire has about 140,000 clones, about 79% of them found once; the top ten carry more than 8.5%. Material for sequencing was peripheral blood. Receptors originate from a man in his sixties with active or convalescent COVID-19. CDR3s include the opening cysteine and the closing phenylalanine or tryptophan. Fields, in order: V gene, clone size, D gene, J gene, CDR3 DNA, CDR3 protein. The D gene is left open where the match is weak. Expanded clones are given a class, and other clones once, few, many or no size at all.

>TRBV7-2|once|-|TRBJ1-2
TGTGCCAGCAGCTTAGTGTCAGGGACTCGTGGCTACACCTTC
CASSLVSGTRGYTF
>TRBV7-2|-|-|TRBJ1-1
TGTGCCAGCAGCACAGTCGGTGAAGCTTTCTTT
CASSTVGEAFF
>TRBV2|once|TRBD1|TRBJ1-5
TGTGCCAGCCGGGGACAGGGTACTCAGCCCCAGCATTTT
CASRGQGTQPQHF
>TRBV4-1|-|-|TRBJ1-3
TGCGCCAGCAGCCCCCGGGACTCCTCTGGAAACACCATATATTTT
CASSPRDSSGNTIYF
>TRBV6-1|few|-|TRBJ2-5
TGTGCCAGCAGTGACGGGGTGGAGACCCAGTACTTC
CASSDGVETQYF
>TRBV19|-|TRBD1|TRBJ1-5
TGTGCCAGTAGTTCAGGACAGGGAGGGGTGTTTCAGCCCCAGCATTTT
CASSSGQGGVFQPQHF
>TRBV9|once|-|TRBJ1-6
TGTGCCAGCAGCGGCCTTTTCGGTTCACCCCTCCACTTT
CASSGLFGSPLHF
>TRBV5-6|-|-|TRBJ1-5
TGTGCCAGCAGCTTGGGGGCTCACCCTAATCAGCCCCAGCATTTT
CASSLGAHPNQPQHF
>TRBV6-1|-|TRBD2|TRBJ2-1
TGTGCCAGCAGTGGACCCTCTAGCGGGAGAAACAATGAGCAGTTCTTC
CASSGPSSGRNNEQFF
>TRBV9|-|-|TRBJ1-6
TGTGCCAGCAGCGTAGCTCCAGGGGAAGACAATTCACCCCTCCACTTT
CASSVAPGEDNSPLHF
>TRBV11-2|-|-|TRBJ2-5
TGTGCCAGCAGCTTCAGTGGTCAAGAGACCCAGTACTTC
CASSFSGQETQYF
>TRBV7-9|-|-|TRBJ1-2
TGTGCCAGCAGCTTAGCCTCCGGACTGATAAACTATGGCTACACCTTC
CASSLASGLINYGYTF
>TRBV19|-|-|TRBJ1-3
TGTGCCAGTAGTAGGGGCCAGGCAGGGGACACCATATATTTT
CASSRGQAGDTIYF
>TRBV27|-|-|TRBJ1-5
TGTGCCAGCAGTTCACCTTCGACAAATAGCAATCAGCCCCAGCATTTT
CASSSPSTNSNQPQHF
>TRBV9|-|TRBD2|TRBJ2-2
TGTGCCAGCAGCGACAGCGGGAGGGCCACCGGGGAGCTGTTTTTT
CASSDSGRATGELFF
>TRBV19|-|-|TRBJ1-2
TGTGCCAGTAGTATCGGGATTTTCTATGGCTACACCTTC
CASSIGIFYGYTF
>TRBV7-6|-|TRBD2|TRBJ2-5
TGTGCCAGCAGCGTTGGTAGCGGGGGGCTAGAGACCCAGTACTTC
CASSVGSGGLETQYF
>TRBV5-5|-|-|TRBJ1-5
TGTGCCAGCAGCTTGGTGGCAGGCCGTAGCAATCAGCCCCAGCATTTT
CASSLVAGRSNQPQHF
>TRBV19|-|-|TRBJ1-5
TGTGCCAGTACTCTGTCAGGGGTACAGCCCCAGCATTTT
CASTLSGVQPQHF
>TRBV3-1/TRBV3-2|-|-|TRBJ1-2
TGTGCCAGCAGCCAAGACCGTCAGAGACACATTCAGGGGGGCTACACCTTC
CASSQDRQRHIQGGYTF
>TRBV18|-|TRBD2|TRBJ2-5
TGTGCCAGCTCACCACCGGGAGGGAAAGAGACCCAGTACTTC
CASSPPGGKETQYF
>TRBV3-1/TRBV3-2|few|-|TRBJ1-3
TGTGCCAGCAGCTATGAGGCCTCTGGAAACACCATATATTTT
CASSYEASGNTIYF
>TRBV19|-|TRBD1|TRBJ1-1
TGTGCCAGTAGTGCGACAGGGTTTGGTGAAGCTTTCTTT
CASSATGFGEAFF
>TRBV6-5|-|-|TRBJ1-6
TGTGCCAGCTGCAGGGATAATTCACCCCTCCACTTT
CASCRDNSPLHF
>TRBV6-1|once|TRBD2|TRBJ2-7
TGTGCCAGCAGTGATAGCGGGGGGGCCGGCGAGCAGTACTTC
CASSDSGGAGEQYF
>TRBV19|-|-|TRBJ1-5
TGTGCCAGTAGTATAGCCAGGCGATCAGGGCCCCAGCATTTT
CASSIARRSGPQHF
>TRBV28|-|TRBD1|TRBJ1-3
TGTGCCAGCAGTTTCTTTGGGCGCACAGGGGATAATGGAAACACCATATATTTT
CASSFFGRTGDNGNTIYF
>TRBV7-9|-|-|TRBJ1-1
TGTGCCAGCAGCTTAGTAAACACTGAAGCTTTCTTT
CASSLVNTEAFF
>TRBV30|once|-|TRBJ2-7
TGTGCCTGGAGGGACAGTCCCTACGAGCAGTACTTC
CAWRDSPYEQYF
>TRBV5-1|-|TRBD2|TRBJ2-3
TGCGCCAGCACCCCAGGACTAGCGGGGGGGCCGGGTGATACGCAGTATTTT
CASTPGLAGGPGDTQYF
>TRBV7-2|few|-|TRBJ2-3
TGTGCCAGCAGCAAACACACAGATACGCAGTATTTT
CASSKHTDTQYF
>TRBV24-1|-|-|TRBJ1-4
TGTGCCACCAGTGATGCGGAAACAACTAATGAAAAACTGTTTTTT
CATSDAETTNEKLFF
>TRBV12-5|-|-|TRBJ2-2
TGTGCTAGTGGTTTGGACGGGGTAACTCCTAGCACCGGGGAGCTGTTTTTT
CASGLDGVTPSTGELFF
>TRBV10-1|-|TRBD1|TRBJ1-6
TGCGCCAGCAGACTGGGACAGGGTAAAAATTCACCCCTCCACTTT
CASRLGQGKNSPLHF
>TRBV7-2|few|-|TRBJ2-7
TGTGCCAGCAGCTTAGTTGCACAGGAGCAGTACTTC
CASSLVAQEQYF
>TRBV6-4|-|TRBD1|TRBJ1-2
TGTGCCAGCAGTCGAGGGACAGGGGACTACTATGGCTACACCTTC
CASSRGTGDYYGYTF
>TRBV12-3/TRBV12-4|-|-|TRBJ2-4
TGTGCCAGCAGTTTGCTCGGGAACATTCAGTACTTC
CASSLLGNIQYF
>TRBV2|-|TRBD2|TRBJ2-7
TGTGCCAGCAGCCCTGGACTAGCGGCGACCGAGCAGTACTTC
CASSPGLAATEQYF
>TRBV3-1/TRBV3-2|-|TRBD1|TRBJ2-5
TGTGCCAGCAGCCCCGGGACAGGGAGGGGGCCACCACAAGAGACCCAGTACTTC
CASSPGTGRGPPQETQYF
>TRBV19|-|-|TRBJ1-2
TGTGCCAGTAGCGTTGGGATCCAGGGTATATCCTCTGGCTACACCTTC
CASSVGIQGISSGYTF
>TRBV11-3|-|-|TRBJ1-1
TGTGCCAGCAGCGGGGGCAGTTTCGGCACTGAAGCTTTCTTT
CASSGGSFGTEAFF
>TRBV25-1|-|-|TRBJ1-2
TGTGCCAGCAGTGAACATACAGTTTCCTATGGCTACACCTTC
CASSEHTVSYGYTF
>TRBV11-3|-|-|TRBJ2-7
TGTGCCAGCAGCTCGACTAGTAACGAGCAGTACTTC
CASSSTSNEQYF
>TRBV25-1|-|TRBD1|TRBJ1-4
TGTGCCAGCAGTGAACTTTCAGGGGGGAGTCAATATGAAAAACTGTTTTTT
CASSELSGGSQYEKLFF
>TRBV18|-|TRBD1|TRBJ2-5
TGTGCCAGCTCAGACCCCGGGCCAGACAGGGGGCACGGGGAGACCCAGTACTTC
CASSDPGPDRGHGETQYF
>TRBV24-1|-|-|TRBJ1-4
TGTGCCACCAGAGCGACGGGAGGGGAAAAACTGTTTTTT
CATRATGGEKLFF
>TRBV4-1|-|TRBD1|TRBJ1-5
TGCGCCAGCAGCCAAGATCCCAGGGGGCCGAGCAATCAGCCCCAGCATTTT
CASSQDPRGPSNQPQHF
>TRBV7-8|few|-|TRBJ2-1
TGTGCCAGCAGCCCCCGATCGCTAGCGACCTCCTACAATGAGCAGTTCTTC
CASSPRSLATSYNEQFF
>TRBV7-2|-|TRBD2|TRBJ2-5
TGTGCCAGCAGCTTAGCTTTTTCTGCGGGGGGGCCGTCGAAGACCCAGTACTTC
CASSLAFSAGGPSKTQYF
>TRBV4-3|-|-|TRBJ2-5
TGCGCCAGCAGCCAAGATATTAGAGAGACCCAGTACTTC
CASSQDIRETQYF
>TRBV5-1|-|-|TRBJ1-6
TGCGCCAGCAGCCCTGACAGACCAAATTCACCCCTCCACTTT
CASSPDRPNSPLHF
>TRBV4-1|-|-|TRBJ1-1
TGCGCCAGCAGCCCCGTCGACTGGAACACTGAAGCTTTCTTT
CASSPVDWNTEAFF
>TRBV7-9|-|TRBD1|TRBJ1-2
TGTGCCAGCAGCCAGGACAGGGGGTATGGCTACACCTTC
CASSQDRGYGYTF
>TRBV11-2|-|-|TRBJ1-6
TGTGCCAGCAGCTTAGGCCACCGGAGCTCCTATAATTCACCCCTCCACTTT
CASSLGHRSSYNSPLHF
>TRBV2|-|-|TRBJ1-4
TGTGCCAGCAGGACAAACCAACAGGAAAAACTGTTTTTT
CASRTNQQEKLFF
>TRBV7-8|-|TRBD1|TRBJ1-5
TGTGCCAGCAGCCGAGACAGGGGTTGGAATCAGCCCCAGCATTTT
CASSRDRGWNQPQHF
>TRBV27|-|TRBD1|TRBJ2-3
TGTGCCAGCAGCCTAGTGGCGGGACAGGGGACAGATACGCAGTATTTT
CASSLVAGQGTDTQYF
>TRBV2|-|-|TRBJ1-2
TGTGCCAGCAGTGGAGGGGAGGTTTTAGGCTACACCTTC
CASSGGEVLGYTF
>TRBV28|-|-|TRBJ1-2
TGTGCCAGCAGTCCCCAGGGATTCAGTGGCTACACCTTC
CASSPQGFSGYTF